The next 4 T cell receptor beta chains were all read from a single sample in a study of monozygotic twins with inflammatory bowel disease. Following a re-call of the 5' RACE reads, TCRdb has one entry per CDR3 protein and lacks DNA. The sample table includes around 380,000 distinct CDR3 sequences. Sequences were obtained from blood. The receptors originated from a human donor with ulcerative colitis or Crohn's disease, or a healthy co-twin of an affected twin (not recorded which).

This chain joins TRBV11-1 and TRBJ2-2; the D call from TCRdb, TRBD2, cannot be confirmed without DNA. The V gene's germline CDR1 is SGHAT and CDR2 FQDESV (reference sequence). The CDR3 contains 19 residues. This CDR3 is CASSPFTLSGRANTGELFF.

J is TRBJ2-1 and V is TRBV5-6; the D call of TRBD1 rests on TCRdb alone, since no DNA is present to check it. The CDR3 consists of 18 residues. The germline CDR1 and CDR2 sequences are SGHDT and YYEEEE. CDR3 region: CASSLSKGSGIPYNEQFF.

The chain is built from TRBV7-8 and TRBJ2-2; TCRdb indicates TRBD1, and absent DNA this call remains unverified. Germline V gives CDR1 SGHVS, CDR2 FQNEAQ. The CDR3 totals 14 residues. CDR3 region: CASSSGQNTGELFF.

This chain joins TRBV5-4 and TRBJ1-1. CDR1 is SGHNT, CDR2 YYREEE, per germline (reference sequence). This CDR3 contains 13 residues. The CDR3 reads CASRGGMNTEAFF. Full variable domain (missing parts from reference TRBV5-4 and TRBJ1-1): ETGVTQSPTHLIKTRGQQVTLRCSSQSGHNTVSWYQQALGQGPQFIFQYYREEENGRGNFPPRFSGLQFPNYSSELNVNALELDDSALYLCASRGGMNTEAFFGQGTRLTVV.